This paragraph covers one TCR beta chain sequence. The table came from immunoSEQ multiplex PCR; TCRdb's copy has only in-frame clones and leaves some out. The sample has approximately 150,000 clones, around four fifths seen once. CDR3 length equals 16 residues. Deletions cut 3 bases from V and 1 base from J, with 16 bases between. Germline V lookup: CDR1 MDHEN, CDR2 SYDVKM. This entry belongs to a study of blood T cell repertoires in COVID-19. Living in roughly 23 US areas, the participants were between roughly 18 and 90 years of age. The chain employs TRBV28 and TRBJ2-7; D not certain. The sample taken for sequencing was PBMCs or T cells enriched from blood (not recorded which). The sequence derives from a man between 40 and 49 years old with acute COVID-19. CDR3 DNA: TGTGCCAGCAGTTTCCATCTCGCGGTATTGTCCTACGAGCAGTACTTC. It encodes CASSFHLAVLSYEQYF.